This T cell receptor beta chain was identified during a study of blood T cell repertoires in COVID-19. The wider study: Collection of acute and convalescent COVID-19 samples took place in the United States, Italy and Spain. Sources were T cells, B-cell-depleted T cells, or PBMCs; the material itself was cDNA or gDNA.

The CDR3 spans 15 residues. From germline, CDR1 is MNHEY and CDR2 SVGAGI. V shed 6 bases, J shed 1 base, and the junction held 7 bases outside the gene matches. This table comes from immunoSEQ multiplex PCR, and its TCRdb copy is limited to in-frame clones, with some not included. The sample has about 150,000 clones; around 81% are singletons. This receptor was identified in a man between 65 and 85 years old who had recovered from COVID-19. Material for sequencing was peripheral blood. The chain joins TRBV6-5 to TRBJ2-7; 9 bases agree with TRBD2. CDR3 sequence reads: CASREVAGASYEQYF. DNA of the CDR3: TGTGCCAGCAGAGAGGTAGCGGGAGCTTCCTACGAGCAGTACTTC.